Presented here are 10 T cell receptor beta chains from one specimen sequenced in a study of blood T cells in healthy people across ages. The second PCR ran roughly 6 to 11 cycles with a sample-barcoded 5' primer and J-beta primers. TCRdb used MiXCR to reprocess the 5' RACE reads, holding one entry per CDR3 protein. In the table there are roughly 680,000 distinct CDR3 sequences, under 65% of which are singletons. The sequenced sample consisted of blood. Every receptor here comes from a woman over 75 in good health.

Details on this clonotype: A much larger clone differs by one base, so this may be a read error. The chain combines TRBV20-1 with TRBJ2-1; D might be TRBD1 (5 bases). The CDR3 is 13 residues long. The V gene's germline CDR1 is DFQATT and CDR2 SNEGSKA (reference sequence). The CDR3 region is CSGAQGNEETQFF. The CDR3 DNA follows: TGCAGCGGTGCTCAGGGTAACGAGGAGACCCAGTTCTTC.

This clonotype was detected only a few times. This rearrangement joins TRBV10-2 to TRBJ1-5, with 7 bases aligning to TRBD1. The V gene's germline CDR1 is WSHSY and CDR2 SAAADI. CDR3 length equals 13 residues. With V trimmed by 6 bases and J by 7 bases, 6 bases remained unmatched. CDR3 loop: CASSYRGKQPQHF. In nucleotides, the CDR3 is TGCGCCAGCAGCTACAGGGGAAAACAGCCCCAGCATTTT.

The V gene is TRBV28, the J gene TRBJ2-6; D is perhaps TRBD1 (6 bases). The CDR3 runs 15 residues. CDR1 is MDHEN, CDR2 SYDVKM, per germline. V was shortened by 6 bases and J by 0 bases, with 9 bases between the two germline ends. In nucleotides, the CDR3 is TGTGCCAGCAGGGGGGCCTACTCTGGGGCCAACGTCCTGACTTTC. Encoded protein: CASRGAYSGANVLTF.

As to this clonotype: One junction end disagrees with the germline gene, perhaps due to a read error. The chain carries TRBV5-1 and TRBJ2-7, with 8 nucleotides matching TRBD1. CDR1 and CDR2 from the germline V gene are SGHRS and YFSETQ. The CDR3 length is 15 residues. In nucleotides, the CDR3 is TGCGCCAGCAGCTTGACAGGGGGGAGCTCCTACGGGCAGTACTTC. Residues: CASSLTGGSSYGQYF.

The V call is TRBV2, the J call TRBJ1-1; no clear D. The ends were cut back, 9 bases at V and 4 bases at J, with 15 bases in the middle. The CDR3 loop spans 13 amino acids. The germline V gene has CDR1 SNHLY and CDR2 FYNNEI. The CDR3 DNA is TGTGCCAGGCAGACACGGATGAGCACTGAAGCTTTCTTT. This translates into CARQTRMSTEAFF.

Of note for this clonotype: This may be a read error, as it is one base from a much larger clone. J is TRBJ2-7 and V is TRBV9; 8 nucleotides line up with TRBD2. Unmatched junction bases numbered 3, after V lost 6 bases and J lost 1 base. This CDR3 has 13 amino acids. CDR1 and CDR2 from the germline V gene are SGDLS and YYNGEE. CDR3 coding DNA: TGTGCCAGCAACCGGGAGGGTTCCTACGAGCAGTACTTC. Its protein is CASNREGSYEQYF.

V is TRBV29-1 and J is TRBJ1-1, with TRBD1 as a possible D gene (5 bases). CDR3 size: 15 residues. The germline gives CDR1 SQVTM, CDR2 ANQGSEA. Trimming removed 7 bases from V and 3 bases from J, with 21 bases in between. DNA for the CDR3: TGCAGCGCTGGCTCAGGGTGGGGCATGGACACTGAAGCTTTCTTT. Protein product: CSAGSGWGMDTEAFF.

The V and J genes are TRBV7-9 and TRBJ1-4, with D unclear. The V end lost 0 bases, the J end lost 5 bases, and 10 bases lay between the germline ends. This CDR3 is 15 amino acids long. The germline CDR1 and CDR2 sequences are SEHNR and FQNEAQ (reference sequence). The CDR3 loop reads CASSLAQQTNEKLFF. The CDR3 nucleotides read TGTGCCAGCAGCTTAGCGCAACAGACAAATGAAAAACTGTTTTTT.

On this clonotype itself: Compared with germline, one end of the junction differs, possibly owing to a read error. This rearrangement joins TRBV9 to TRBJ2-6, with D perhaps given as TRBD1 or TRBD2 (5 bases each). CDR1 is SGDLS, CDR2 YYNGEE, per germline. The CDR3 spans 15 residues. CDR3 region: CASSVAGPGADVLTF. CDR3 bases: TGTGCCAGCAGCGTAGCGGGGCCTGGGGCCGACGTCCTGACTTTC.

Written as DNA, the CDR3 is TGTGCACCCGCCGGGAGGAGGTACTCAGAGACCCAGTACTTC. It translates to CAPAGRRYSETQYF. This sequence joins TRBV3-1 and TRBJ2-5; 7 bases line up with TRBD2. Germline values: CDR1 LGHDT, CDR2 YNNKEL (reference sequence). The CDR3 sequence is 14 residues long.